The entry below gives a single T cell receptor beta chain sequence along with its context. This sample was included in a study of blood T cell repertoires in COVID-19. About the study: Material from acute and convalescent COVID-19 was sourced from the United States, Italy and Spain.

Looked up from germline, CDR1 is KGHSH and CDR2 is LQKENI. CDR3 size: 15 residues. The ends were cut back, 3 bases at V and 4 bases at J, with 15 bases in the middle. Authors' processing steps: The assay estimated nucleated cells by amplifying reference gene primers. Method: immunoSEQ multiplex PCR; TCRdb's copy keeps in-frame clones and lacks some. The V and J calls and clone size are taken from that table; D and trimming were inferred from the DNA. The data show about 140,000 clones, approximately 90% seen once. The chain recombines TRBV18 with TRBJ1-1, with D perhaps matching TRBD1 (5 bases). Specimen: peripheral blood. The TCR originated in a woman older than 75 with acute or convalescent COVID-19. Here the CDR3 reads CASSPLQEPATEAFF. Here the CDR3 DNA reads TGTGCCAGCTCACCCCTACAGGAGCCGGCCACTGAAGCTTTCTTT.